This TCR beta chain was found in a study of cytomegalovirus exposure and HLA in healthy donors. The germline V gene has CDR1 SGDLS and CDR2 YYNGEE. This CDR3 spans 16 amino acids. J lost 9 bases, V lost 4 bases, and 13 bases had no gene match. The PCR was carried out with 60 Vbeta primers and 13 Jbeta primers. The data were produced by immunoSEQ multiplex PCR, yet TCRdb's version contains in-frame clones alone and is incomplete. The sample lists around 150,000 clones; approximately 61% were seen once. Sequences were obtained from PBMCs. This TCR came from a human donor in good health. The chain couples TRBV9 to TRBJ2-1, with TRBD2 matching over 10 bases. As DNA, the CDR3 is TGTGCCAGCAGCCCTCGGGGAGCGGGAGGGGCAGGTGAGCAGTTCTTC. Translated: CASSPRGAGGAGEQFF.